The clone carrying this T cell receptor beta chain was seen more than once but under ten times. No antigen is known for it. The CDR3 sequence is 15 residues long. The germline V gene encodes CDR1 SGHTA and CDR2 FQGNSA. J gave up 5 bases and V 1 base, and 2 bases lay outside the gene matches. The source of the sample is a study of beta chain features in type 1 diabetes. Points from the study as a whole: Across patients, naive, central memory and Treg TCRB repertoires exhibited apparently greater similarity than was observed across healthy donors. Shorter TCRB CDR3s, moderately but significantly so, were found in Type 1 diabetes patients in all four CD4+ subsets. A potential PCR bias toward shorter templates would be equal in patient and control samples. Possibly, sequencing cDNA over-represented cells that had high TCR expression levels.

By way of CD45RO/CCR7/CD25/CD127/CD95/CD27, the CD4+ regulatory, stem cell-like memory, central memory and naive cells were sorted. Sequencing targeted expressed TCRB transcripts, as all isolated RNA had been reverse transcribed. TCRdb keeps only in-frame clones here, not all; method: immunoSEQ multiplex PCR. Found here are 15,000 or so clones, about 70% of them singletons; the top ten hold around 0.76%. This sequence joins TRBV7-2 and TRBJ2-3; 11 bases map to TRBD2. The sample consisted of stem cell memory CD4+ T cells from blood. The origin of this receptor is a man aged 25 to 40 with type 1 diabetes. CDR3 region: CASSLGLAGKDTQYF. The DNA of the CDR3 is TGTGCCAGCAGCTTAGGACTAGCGGGGAAAGATACGCAGTATTTT.